These T cell receptor beta chains were read from a single sample in a study of OX40 agonist ivuxolimab in advanced cancers. Sequencing used immunoSEQ multiplex PCR; TCRdb keeps in-frame clones, though not all of them. There are 75,000 to 100,000 clones in the sample; 87% occur only once, and 0.5% lies in the top ten. The source material was CD4+ or CD8+ T cells sorted from blood, sampled in a trial of the OX40 agonist ivuxolimab. Every receptor here comes from an adult with an advanced solid tumor such as melanoma, head and neck, liver or kidney cancer. CDR3s include the opening cysteine and the closing phenylalanine or tryptophan. The order of the fields is clone size, J gene, V gene, D gene, CDR3 DNA, CDR3 protein. A D gene is named only where the DNA matches it firmly. Expanded clones get a size class; other rows say once, few or many, or leave the size out.

>.|TRBJ2-1|TRBV10-1|TRBD2
TGCGCCAGCAGTGGAGCGGGGATAGACAATGAGCAGTTCTTC
CASSGAGIDNEQFF
>.|TRBJ2-2|TRBV4-2|.
TGTGCCAGCAGCCAAGGTGGGGGGGCTAAAATGGTCAACACCGGGGAGCTGTTTTTT
CASSQGGGAKMVNTGELFF
>.|TRBJ2-7|TRBV11-2|TRBD2
TGTGCCAGCAGCCCGACCGGGACTATATACGAGCAGTACTTC
CASSPTGTIYEQYF
>.|TRBJ1-5|TRBV2|.
TGTGCCAGCAGTGAATCTTTCGGGGATCAGCCCCAGCATTTT
CASSESFGDQPQHF
>.|TRBJ2-2|TRBV18|TRBD2
TGTGCCAGCTCACTATCCCCGGGACTAGGGGACACCGGGGAGCTGTTTTTT
CASSLSPGLGDTGELFF
>once|TRBJ1-2|TRBV5-1|TRBD1
TGCGCCAGCAGCCAAGAGGTACAGGGGACATATGGCTACACCTTC
CASSQEVQGTYGYTF
>.|TRBJ1-2|TRBV11-2|TRBD1
TGTGCCAGCAGTCTCCAGGGGGACTATGGCTACACCTTC
CASSLQGDYGYTF
>.|TRBJ1-5|TRBV19|TRBD1
TGTGCCAGTAGTATAAGGCAGGGGGATAATCAGCCCCAGCATTTT
CASSIRQGDNQPQHF
>.|TRBJ1-4|TRBV6-1|.
TGTGCCAGCAGTGAACCGGGTTTGGTTGAAAAACTGTTTTTT
CASSEPGLVEKLFF
>.|TRBJ1-2|TRBV7-2|.
TGTGCCAGCAGCTTAGGGGGTGGGCGCGAGGACTATGGCTACACCTTC
CASSLGGGREDYGYTF